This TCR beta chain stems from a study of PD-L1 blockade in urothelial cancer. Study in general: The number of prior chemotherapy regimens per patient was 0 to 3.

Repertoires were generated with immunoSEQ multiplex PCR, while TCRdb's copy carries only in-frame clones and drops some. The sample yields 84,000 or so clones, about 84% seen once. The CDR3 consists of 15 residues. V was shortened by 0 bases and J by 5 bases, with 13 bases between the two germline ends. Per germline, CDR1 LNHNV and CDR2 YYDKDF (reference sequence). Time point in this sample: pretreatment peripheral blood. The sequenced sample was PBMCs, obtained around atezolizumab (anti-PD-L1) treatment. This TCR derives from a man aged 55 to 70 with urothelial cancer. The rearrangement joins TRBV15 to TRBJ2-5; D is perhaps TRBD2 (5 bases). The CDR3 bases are TGTGCCACCAGCAGAGATAGGGCGGGTGGTGAGACCCAGTACTTC. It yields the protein CATSRDRAGGETQYF.